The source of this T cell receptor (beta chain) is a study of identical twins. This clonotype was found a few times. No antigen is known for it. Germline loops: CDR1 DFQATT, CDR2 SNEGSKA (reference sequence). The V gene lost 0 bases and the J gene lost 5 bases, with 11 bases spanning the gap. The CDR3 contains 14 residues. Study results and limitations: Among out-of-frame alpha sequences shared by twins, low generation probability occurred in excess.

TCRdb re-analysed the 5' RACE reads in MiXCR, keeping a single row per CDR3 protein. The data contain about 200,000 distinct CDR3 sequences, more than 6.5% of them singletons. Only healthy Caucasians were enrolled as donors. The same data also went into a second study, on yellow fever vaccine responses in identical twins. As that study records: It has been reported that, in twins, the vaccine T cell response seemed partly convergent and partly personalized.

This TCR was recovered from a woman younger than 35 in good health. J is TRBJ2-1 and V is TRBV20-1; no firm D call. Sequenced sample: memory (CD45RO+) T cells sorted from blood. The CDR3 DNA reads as TGCAGTGCTAGAGATCTAGTCAGAAACAATGAGCAGTTCTTC. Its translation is CSARDLVRNNEQFF.